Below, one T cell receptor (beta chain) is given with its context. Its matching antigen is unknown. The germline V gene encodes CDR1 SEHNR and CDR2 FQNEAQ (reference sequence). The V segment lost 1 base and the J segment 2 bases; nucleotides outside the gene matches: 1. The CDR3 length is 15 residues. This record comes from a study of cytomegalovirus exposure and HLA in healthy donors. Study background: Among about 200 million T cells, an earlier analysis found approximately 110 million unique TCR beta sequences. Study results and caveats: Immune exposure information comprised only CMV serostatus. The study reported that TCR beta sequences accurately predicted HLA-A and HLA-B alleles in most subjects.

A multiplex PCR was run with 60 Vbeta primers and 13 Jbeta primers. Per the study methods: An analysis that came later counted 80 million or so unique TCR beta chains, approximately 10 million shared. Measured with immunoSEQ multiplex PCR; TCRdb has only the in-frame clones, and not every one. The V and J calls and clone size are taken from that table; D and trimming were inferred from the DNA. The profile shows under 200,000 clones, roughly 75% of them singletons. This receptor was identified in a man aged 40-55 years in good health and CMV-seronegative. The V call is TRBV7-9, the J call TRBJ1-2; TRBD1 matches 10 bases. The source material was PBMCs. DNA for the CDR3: TGTGCCAGCAGCTTAGAGACAGGGGGCAACTATGGCTACACCTTC. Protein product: CASSLETGGNYGYTF.